This T cell receptor beta chain was sequenced during a study of Tregs in tolerant kidney transplant recipients. Study-level results: Donor-specific Treg expansion exceeded global Treg expansion in tolerant patients, suggesting antigen drive. Nucleotide sequences could not be compared across some patients' samples due to primer changes.

The nonmyeloablative bone marrow transplants came from related graft donors, with transient mixed chimerism. This CDR3 region has 15 residues. The ends were cut back, 4 bases at V and 5 bases at J, with 14 bases in the middle. Germline-derived CDR1 and CDR2 are MNHNS and SASEGT. Remarks on this clone: Its antigen is unknown.

The assay was immunoSEQ multiplex PCR, and TCRdb's table has in-frame clones only and misses some. The data show about 81,000 clones, over 75% seen once. The source is a human patient who received a combined kidney and bone marrow transplant. Some of the T cells may derive from the graft donor. The chain joins TRBV6-1 to TRBJ1-4, with D tentatively TRBD1 (5 bases). The source material was CD4+ T cells from blood (PBMCs), sampled 24 months after the transplant. The chain's CDR3 is CASSGAGGRNEKLFF. For the CDR3, the DNA is TGTGCCAGCAGTGGAGCGGGGGGGAGGAATGAAAAACTGTTTTTT.